These T cell receptor beta chains were read from a single sample in a study of T cell responses to AZD1222 COVID-19 vaccine. This table comes from immunoSEQ multiplex PCR, and its TCRdb copy is limited to in-frame clones, with some not included. Among about 110,000 clones, around 84% were seen once, and the ten largest hold 3% to 3.5%. The sample here was peripheral blood, taken on day 0 of AZD1222 vaccination. These receptors were obtained from an adult in good health. CDR3s include the opening cysteine and the closing phenylalanine or tryptophan. A D gene is named only where the DNA matches it firmly. Size is omitted from some rows. Given values are once, few, many or a class for expanded clones.

abundance: .; v_gene: TRBV9; d_gene: .; j_gene: TRBJ2-5; CDR3aa: CASSVGAGSQETQYF; CDR3nt: TGTGCCAGCAGCGTAGGGGCAGGGTCTCAAGAGACCCAGTACTTC
abundance: .; v_gene: TRBV5-1; d_gene: TRBD2; j_gene: TRBJ2-3; CDR3aa: CASSRRPSGSTDTQYF; CDR3nt: TGCGCCAGCAGCAGGAGGCCTAGCGGTAGCACAGATACGCAGTATTTT
abundance: .; v_gene: TRBV28; d_gene: TRBD1; j_gene: TRBJ1-4; CDR3aa: CASTKIGTGNEKLFF; CDR3nt: TGTGCCAGCACCAAAATAGGGACAGGAAATGAAAAACTGTTTTTT
abundance: .; v_gene: TRBV19; d_gene: .; j_gene: TRBJ1-5; CDR3aa: CASSAGVLSNQPQHF; CDR3nt: TGTGCCAGTAGCGCAGGAGTTTTAAGCAATCAGCCCCAGCATTTT
abundance: once; v_gene: TRBV19; d_gene: .; j_gene: TRBJ1-6; CDR3aa: CASSIAGNSPLHF; CDR3nt: TGTGCCAGTAGTATAGCAGGGAATTCACCCCTCCACTTT
abundance: .; v_gene: TRBV27; d_gene: .; j_gene: TRBJ2-7; CDR3aa: CASSSLRQSLRLEQYF; CDR3nt: TGTGCCAGCAGTTCCCTCAGACAGAGCTTACGACTGGAGCAGTACTTC
abundance: .; v_gene: TRBV5-1; d_gene: .; j_gene: TRBJ1-1; CDR3aa: CASSRLQGPSEAFF; CDR3nt: TGCGCCAGCAGCCGATTACAGGGACCGAGCGAAGCTTTCTTT
abundance: .; v_gene: TRBV6-5; d_gene: TRBD1; j_gene: TRBJ2-7; CDR3aa: CASSYRDRFYEQYF; CDR3nt: TGTGCCAGCAGTTACCGGGACAGGTTCTACGAGCAGTACTTC
abundance: .; v_gene: TRBV28; d_gene: .; j_gene: TRBJ1-6; CDR3aa: CASSFRVGSPLHF; CDR3nt: TGTGCCAGCAGTTTCAGGGTTGGTTCACCCCTCCACTTT
abundance: once; v_gene: TRBV25-1; d_gene: TRBD1; j_gene: TRBJ1-4; CDR3aa: CASSGDRGTGGKLFF; CDR3nt: TGTGCCAGCAGTGGGGACAGGGGAACTGGGGGAAAACTGTTTTTT
abundance: .; v_gene: TRBV28; d_gene: TRBD1; j_gene: TRBJ2-7; CDR3aa: CASSWTGGLEQYF; CDR3nt: TGTGCCAGCAGTTGGACAGGGGGTCTCGAGCAGTACTTC
abundance: .; v_gene: TRBV9; d_gene: .; j_gene: TRBJ2-1; CDR3aa: CASSRRGTYNEQFF; CDR3nt: TGTGCCAGCAGCCGGCGGGGTACCTACAATGAGCAGTTCTTC
abundance: .; v_gene: TRBV10-3; d_gene: .; j_gene: TRBJ2-7; CDR3aa: CAISWDRSYEQYF; CDR3nt: TGTGCCATCTCGTGGGACCGTTCCTACGAGCAGTACTTC
abundance: .; v_gene: TRBV27; d_gene: .; j_gene: TRBJ1-6; CDR3aa: CASSLVGQSYNSPLHF; CDR3nt: TGTGCCAGCAGTTTAGTAGGACAGTCCTATAATTCACCCCTCCACTTT
abundance: .; v_gene: TRBV6-1; d_gene: TRBD2; j_gene: TRBJ2-1; CDR3aa: CASSDRGGPPYNEQFF; CDR3nt: TGTGCCAGCAGTGATCGGGGGGGCCCCCCCTACAATGAGCAGTTCTTC
abundance: .; v_gene: TRBV30; d_gene: .; j_gene: TRBJ1-1; CDR3aa: CAWSGSRALEAFF; CDR3nt: TGTGCCTGGAGTGGGTCCCGGGCCCTTGAAGCTTTCTTT
abundance: .; v_gene: TRBV3-1/TRBV3-2; d_gene: .; j_gene: TRBJ1-6; CDR3aa: CASSQDWGLNNSPLHF; CDR3nt: TGTGCCAGCAGCCAAGATTGGGGACTGAATAATTCACCCCTCCACTTT
abundance: .; v_gene: TRBV7-9; d_gene: .; j_gene: TRBJ1-6; CDR3aa: CASSSGGDNSPLHF; CDR3nt: TGTGCCAGCTCTAGCGGCGGCGATAATTCACCCCTCCACTTT
abundance: .; v_gene: TRBV29-1; d_gene: TRBD1; j_gene: TRBJ1-1; CDR3aa: CLTEGGESYTEAFF; CDR3nt: TGCCTAACGGAAGGGGGCGAAAGTTACACTGAAGCTTTCTTT
abundance: .; v_gene: TRBV9; d_gene: .; j_gene: TRBJ1-3; CDR3aa: CASSVGLGGRSSSGNTIYF; CDR3nt: TGTGCCAGCAGCGTAGGTCTAGGGGGGAGATCATCTAGCGGAAACACCATATATTTT
abundance: .; v_gene: TRBV6-5; d_gene: TRBD1; j_gene: TRBJ2-2; CDR3aa: CASHERGRAGELFF; CDR3nt: TGTGCCAGCCACGAGAGGGGGCGCGCCGGGGAGCTGTTTTTT
abundance: .; v_gene: TRBV7-3; d_gene: .; j_gene: TRBJ1-6; CDR3aa: CASSLGSGRDSPLHF; CDR3nt: TGTGCCAGCAGCTTAGGGTCAGGGAGGGATTCACCCCTCCACTTT
abundance: .; v_gene: TRBV28; d_gene: TRBD1; j_gene: TRBJ2-1; CDR3aa: CASSTPTPQGAYNEQFF; CDR3nt: TGTGCCAGCAGCACCCCGACCCCCCAGGGGGCCTACAATGAGCAGTTCTTC
abundance: once; v_gene: TRBV11-3; d_gene: .; j_gene: TRBJ2-7; CDR3aa: CASSLDVMGEQYF; CDR3nt: TGTGCCAGCAGCTTAGATGTGATGGGGGAGCAGTACTTC
abundance: .; v_gene: TRBV11-2; d_gene: .; j_gene: TRBJ2-5; CDR3aa: CASSLRGLETQYF; CDR3nt: TGTGCCAGCAGCCTGAGAGGGCTAGAGACCCAGTACTTC
abundance: .; v_gene: TRBV28; d_gene: .; j_gene: TRBJ1-5; CDR3aa: CASKGGDNSNQPQHF; CDR3nt: TGTGCCAGCAAAGGCGGGGATAATAGCAATCAGCCCCAGCATTTT
abundance: .; v_gene: TRBV19; d_gene: TRBD1; j_gene: TRBJ1-5; CDR3aa: CASSPGDRGWNQPQHF; CDR3nt: TGTGCCAGTAGTCCGGGGGACAGGGGGTGGAATCAGCCCCAGCATTTT
abundance: .; v_gene: TRBV7-2; d_gene: .; j_gene: TRBJ2-7; CDR3aa: CASSLGSHSYEQYF; CDR3nt: TGTGCCAGCAGCTTAGGCAGTCATTCCTACGAGCAGTACTTC
abundance: .; v_gene: TRBV5-1; d_gene: .; j_gene: TRBJ1-1; CDR3aa: CASRYTPGAWNTEAFF; CDR3nt: TGCGCCAGCAGGTATACCCCGGGGGCCTGGAACACTGAAGCTTTCTTT
abundance: .; v_gene: TRBV19; d_gene: .; j_gene: TRBJ2-7; CDR3aa: CAQAQGEGSYEQYF; CDR3nt: TGTGCCCAAGCACAGGGCGAGGGATCCTACGAGCAGTACTTC
abundance: .; v_gene: TRBV29-1; d_gene: TRBD2; j_gene: TRBJ2-2; CDR3aa: CSVRGTSGGRLNTGELFF; CDR3nt: TGCAGCGTTCGAGGCACTAGCGGGGGACGATTAAACACCGGGGAGCTGTTTTTT
abundance: few; v_gene: TRBV7-2; d_gene: TRBD1; j_gene: TRBJ1-1; CDR3aa: CASKGQEYTEAFF; CDR3nt: TGTGCCAGCAAGGGACAGGAGTACACTGAAGCTTTCTTT
abundance: few; v_gene: TRBV4-1; d_gene: TRBD2; j_gene: TRBJ2-5; CDR3aa: CASSQELLAGGGETQYF; CDR3nt: TGCGCCAGCAGCCAAGAACTACTAGCGGGGGGAGGGGAGACCCAGTACTTC
abundance: .; v_gene: TRBV5-6; d_gene: .; j_gene: TRBJ2-2; CDR3aa: CASSSYTRGGELFF; CDR3nt: TGTGCCAGCAGCTCCTACACCCGCGGCGGGGAGCTGTTTTTT
abundance: once; v_gene: TRBV12-3/TRBV12-4; d_gene: TRBD2; j_gene: TRBJ2-7; CDR3aa: CARARGVYEQYF; CDR3nt: TGTGCCAGGGCGCGGGGGGTCTACGAGCAGTACTTC
abundance: .; v_gene: TRBV7-2; d_gene: TRBD1; j_gene: TRBJ1-2; CDR3aa: CASSDIHRTGVVYGYTF; CDR3nt: TGTGCCAGCAGCGACATACACCGGACAGGGGTAGTGTATGGCTACACCTTC
abundance: .; v_gene: TRBV7-2; d_gene: TRBD2; j_gene: TRBJ2-5; CDR3aa: CASVAGVEETQYF; CDR3nt: TGTGCCAGCGTGGCGGGAGTGGAGGAGACCCAGTACTTC
abundance: .; v_gene: TRBV28; d_gene: .; j_gene: TRBJ1-2; CDR3aa: CASIPSIGGYTF; CDR3nt: TGTGCCAGCATCCCCTCCATTGGTGGCTACACCTTC
abundance: .; v_gene: TRBV30; d_gene: TRBD1; j_gene: TRBJ1-2; CDR3aa: CAWSRQGRDGYTF; CDR3nt: TGTGCCTGGAGTAGACAGGGGAGGGATGGCTACACCTTC
abundance: .; v_gene: TRBV19; d_gene: TRBD1; j_gene: TRBJ1-6; CDR3aa: CASSNRGFSPLHF; CDR3nt: TGTGCCAGTAGTAACAGGGGATTTTCACCCCTCCACTTT
abundance: few; v_gene: TRBV6-4; d_gene: .; j_gene: TRBJ1-1; CDR3aa: CASSEVQGGGTEAFF; CDR3nt: TGTGCCAGCAGTGAGGTGCAGGGAGGAGGAACTGAAGCTTTCTTT
abundance: .; v_gene: TRBV4-2; d_gene: TRBD1; j_gene: TRBJ2-7; CDR3aa: CASSGDRESTYEQYF; CDR3nt: TGTGCCAGCAGCGGGGACAGGGAATCTACCTACGAGCAGTACTTC
abundance: .; v_gene: TRBV28; d_gene: .; j_gene: TRBJ1-5; CDR3aa: CAITLPLPGAYQPQHF; CDR3nt: TGTGCCATTACCCTTCCCCTCCCGGGGGCTTATCAGCCCCAGCATTTT
abundance: .; v_gene: TRBV6-2/TRBV6-3; d_gene: TRBD1; j_gene: TRBJ2-7; CDR3aa: CASSWDRGEQYF; CDR3nt: TGTGCCAGCAGTTGGGACAGGGGAGAGCAGTACTTC
abundance: .; v_gene: TRBV5-1; d_gene: .; j_gene: TRBJ1-6; CDR3aa: CASRWTENNSPLHF; CDR3nt: TGCGCCAGCCGCTGGACAGAAAATAATTCACCCCTCCACTTT
abundance: .; v_gene: TRBV6-5; d_gene: TRBD2; j_gene: TRBJ2-1; CDR3aa: CASRRGDSYNEQFF; CDR3nt: TGTGCCAGCAGGCGGGGGGACTCCTACAATGAGCAGTTCTTC
abundance: few; v_gene: TRBV5-8; d_gene: TRBD1; j_gene: TRBJ2-3; CDR3aa: CASTGRDRGPDTQYF; CDR3nt: TGTGCCAGCACGGGGCGGGACAGGGGTCCCGATACGCAGTATTTT
abundance: once; v_gene: TRBV19; d_gene: .; j_gene: TRBJ1-4; CDR3aa: CASSTQEINEKLFF; CDR3nt: TGTGCCAGTAGTACCCAGGAGATTAATGAAAAACTGTTTTTT
abundance: .; v_gene: TRBV3-1/TRBV3-2; d_gene: .; j_gene: TRBJ2-5; CDR3aa: CASSQGRETQYF; CDR3nt: TGTGCCAGCAGCCAAGGTCGGGAGACCCAGTACTTC
abundance: once; v_gene: TRBV20-1; d_gene: TRBD1; j_gene: TRBJ2-7; CDR3aa: CSASEIKYRGNYEQYF; CDR3nt: TGCAGTGCTAGTGAAATCAAATACAGGGGAAACTACGAGCAGTACTTC
abundance: few; v_gene: TRBV28; d_gene: .; j_gene: TRBJ1-5; CDR3aa: CASSLWAGRGQPQHF; CDR3nt: TGTGCCAGCAGTTTATGGGCCGGGAGGGGTCAGCCCCAGCATTTT